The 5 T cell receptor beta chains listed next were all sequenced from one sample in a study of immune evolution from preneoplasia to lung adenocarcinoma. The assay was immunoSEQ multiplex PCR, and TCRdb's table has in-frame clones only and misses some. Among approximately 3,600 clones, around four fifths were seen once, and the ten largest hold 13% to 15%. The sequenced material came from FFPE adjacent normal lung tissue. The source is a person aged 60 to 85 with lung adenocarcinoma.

CDR3 region: CASSYKAGKSETQYF. The DNA of the CDR3 is TGTGCCAGCAGTTACAAAGCGGGAAAGTCGGAGACCCAGTACTTC. The rearrangement links TRBV6-5 to TRBJ2-5, with 7 bases aligning to TRBD2. CDR1 and CDR2 (germline): MNHEY, SVGAGI. J was trimmed by 5 bases and V by 2 bases; bases with no gene match: 8. The CDR3 length is 15 residues.

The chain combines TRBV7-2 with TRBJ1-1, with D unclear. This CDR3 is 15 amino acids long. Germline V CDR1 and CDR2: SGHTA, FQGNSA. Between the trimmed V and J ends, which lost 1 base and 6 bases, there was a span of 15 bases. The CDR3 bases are TGTGCCAGCAGCTTAGAAGTGCTGCGGCAGGCTGAAGCTTTCTTT. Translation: CASSLEVLRQAEAFF.

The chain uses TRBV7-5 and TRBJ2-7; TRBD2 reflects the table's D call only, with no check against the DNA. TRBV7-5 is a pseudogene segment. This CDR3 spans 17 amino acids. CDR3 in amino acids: CVRSSTRLAGGAYEQYF. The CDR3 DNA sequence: TGTGTCAGAAGCTCAACCCGACTAGCGGGAGGGGCCTACGAGCAGTACTTC.

The CDR3 DNA reads as TGTGCCAGCAGCAACGGGGACTCCACCGGGGAGCTGTTTTTT. It yields the protein CASSNGDSTGELFF. The rearrangement joins TRBV7-3 to TRBJ2-2; TRBD2 might be the D (6 bases). The CDR3 covers 14 residues. V dropped 5 bases and J dropped 4 bases, with 11 bases sitting between them. The germline CDR1 and CDR2 sequences are SGHTA and FQGTGA.

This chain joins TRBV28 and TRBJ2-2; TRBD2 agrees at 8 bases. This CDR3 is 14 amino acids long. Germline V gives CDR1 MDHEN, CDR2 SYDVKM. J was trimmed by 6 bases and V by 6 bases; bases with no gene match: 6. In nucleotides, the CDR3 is TGTGCCAGCAGGGGACTAGTCGGCGCCGGGGAGCTGTTTTTT. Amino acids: CASRGLVGAGELFF.